This entry is about one TCR beta chain. This clone came up a few times. Its specific antigen is unknown. No quality values exist for individual bases; no much larger clone is one base distant. The entry originates in a study of cytotoxic CD8 clonotypes in ibrutinib-treated CLL (dated by TCRdb to the early 2020s). At the level of the whole study: The cohort had eleven to twelve relapsed/refractory and approximately 15 treatment-naive patients; 17 were IGHV unmutated. Every remission and progressive disease sample was obtained while ibrutinib was still being received by the patients. Response samples were taken after a median of approximately 12 months on treatment, ranging from about 6 to 40 months. Responses were partial in approximately 24 patients and complete in 2; after median roughly 69 months follow-up, 14 stayed in remission and some twelve progressed. Samples averaged approximately 260,000 productive templates and approximately 100,000 productive rearrangements. Cryopreserved peripheral blood mononuclear cells were collected at three points: before therapy, at response, and at either sustained remission or disease progression. Of the 86 participants in the trial, about two dozen had longitudinal samples available. Beyond this particular receptor, the publication reports: At baseline, clonality was higher than in age-matched healthy donors and showed a strong correlation with circulating CD8+ T-cell counts. Clonality increased at ibrutinib response, stayed stable in sustained remission, and fell back toward baseline at progression. Sustained-remission and progressing patients did not have matched sampling times, and lymph node repertoires were not examined. Public clonotypes were rare and either shrank or stayed stable during treatment, and the rise in clonality at ibrutinib response reflected expansion of private clonotypes.

The intended sense of this specimen's time point label: 12 to 13 months on ibrutinib. For TCR beta library preparation, 2 to 2.5 micrograms of genomic DNA were isolated from cryopreserved PBMCs. High-throughput TCR beta sequencing was performed on longitudinal blood samples from CLL patients receiving ibrutinib monotherapy. The patients took part in an open-label, single-center phase 2 trial of ibrutinib monotherapy. The germline V gene (reference sequence) provides CDR1 MNHNY and CDR2 SVGAGI. A distance of 13 bases separates the germline ends of V and J, which lose 7 bases and 0 bases respectively. The CDR3 runs 15 amino acids, cysteine and phenylalanine included. Left in the record is the CDR3 DNA by itself, 45 bases read in frame from the first base. On a MiSeq, deep resolution sequencing aimed for a depth between 1 in 1 million and 1 in 200,000 T cells, with each clonotype covered about 9.9x on average. TCR beta libraries were generated with the immunoSEQ hsTCRB Kit. The published analysis was carried out like this. ImmunoSEQ Data Assistant and ImmunoSEQ Analyzer were used for data analysis, and V, D and J genes were assigned according to IMGT definitions. Clonality was computed as one minus normalized Shannon entropy of productive rearrangement frequencies, ranging from 0 to 1. Only overrepresented clonotypes making up at least 0.05% of the repertoire of each patient were included in the public clonotype analysis. Some twelve age-matched healthy donor repertoires from immuneACCESS were used as controls for clonality. Drawn from immuneACCESS, this table holds only the in-frame rearrangements with V and J called that TCRdb kept. Clones are partly lost; checked studies trace under half to an unresolved V gene and leave the rest unexplained. The V and J calls and clone size were taken over from that table, and D and trimming were inferred from the DNA. The sample table holds around 200,000 clones, of which roughly 65% were seen once. Together, the top ten hold approximately 6% of the sample.

The rearranged chain carries TRBV6-6 and TRBJ1-5; TRBD1 could be the D gene, as 6 bases match. This specimen consisted of PBMCs, obtained after 12 months of ibrutinib treatment. This TCR was sampled from a human donor with chronic lymphocytic leukemia. The nucleotides read TGTGCCAGCATAAAAGGGGGGGCTAGCAATCAGCCCCAGCATTTT. This is translated as CASIKGGASNQPQHF.